Listed below are T cell receptor beta chains from one sample, sequenced in a study of CD8 T cells in Susac syndrome. TCRdb passed the immunoSEQ multiplex PCR reads through MiXCR, listing each CDR3 protein once. Among around 130,000 distinct CDR3 sequences listed, under 95% were seen once. The sequenced material came from CD8+ T cells from PBMCs. The source of these receptors is a human donor with multiple sclerosis. The CDR3 runs from the conserved cysteine through the conserved F or W. The D gene is left open where the match is weak. The size entry is marked missing in some rows and otherwise reads once, few, many or a size class.

>-|-|TRBV27|TRBJ1-2
TGTGCCAGCAGTTTATTGCCCCGCAGGGGTGGCTACACCTTC
CASSLLPRRGGYTF
>-|-|TRBV5-1|TRBJ2-7
TGCGCCAGCAGCTTGAACGGAGCCTACGAGCAGTACTTC
CASSLNGAYEQYF
>-|-|TRBV7-2|TRBJ1-3
TGTGCCAGCAGCTTGGGTGGGGGGGGCTCTGGAAACACCATATATTTT
CASSLGGGGSGNTIYF
>-|TRBD1|TRBV29-1|TRBJ1-1
TGCAGCGTTGTACAGGGGTATTCCTTGAACACTGAAGCTTTCTTT
CSVVQGYSLNTEAFF
>once|-|TRBV6-5|TRBJ2-1
TGTGCCAGCAGTTACTCGACCACAGGATTGAATGAGCAGTTCTTC
CASSYSTTGLNEQFF
>-|-|TRBV7-9|TRBJ1-1
TGTGCCAGCAGTTCCTCGGAGAACACTGAAGCTTTCTTT
CASSSSENTEAFF
>once|-|TRBV3-1|TRBJ2-5
TGTGCCAGCAGCGCTGGAAGGGGGGCACAAGAGACCCAGTACTTC
CASSAGRGAQETQYF
>-|-|TRBV5-5|TRBJ2-7
TGTGCCAGCAGCTTCAGGGGAGACGAGCAGTACTTC
CASSFRGDEQYF
>-|-|TRBV27|TRBJ1-4
TGTGCCAGCAGTTTGTCGTGGGCGGAAAAACTGTTTTTT
CASSLSWAEKLFF
>-|-|TRBV27|TRBJ2-7
TGTGCCAGCAGCGGGGATAGCCGGGAGCAGTACTTC
CASSGDSREQYF
>-|-|TRBV20-1|TRBJ1-2
TGCAGTGCTAGAGAGCGGACGGGGAACTATGGCTACACCTTC
CSARERTGNYGYTF
>once|-|TRBV20-1|TRBJ2-2
TGCAGTGCTAGAGATCACGCGCGGGAGAACACCGGGGAGCTGTTTTTT
CSARDHARENTGELFF
>-|-|TRBV3-1|TRBJ2-1
TGTGCCAGCAGCCAAGACTCCGGGTGGAATGAGCAGTTCTTC
CASSQDSGWNEQFF
>-|-|TRBV24-1|TRBJ1-3
TGTGCCACCAGTGATGGAGGGCCACGAAACACCATATATTTT
CATSDGGPRNTIYF
>-|-|TRBV9|TRBJ1-1
TGTGCCAGCAGCGGACACGGCACTGAAGCTTTCTTT
CASSGHGTEAFF
>-|-|TRBV30|TRBJ1-2
TGTGCCCGAAGAGGGGTAGATGGCTACACCTTC
CARRGVDGYTF